The source of this TCR beta chain is a study of blood T cell repertoires in COVID-19. The data were produced by immunoSEQ multiplex PCR, yet TCRdb's version contains in-frame clones alone and is incomplete. The sample consists of roughly 56,000 clones, 85% of them appearing once. Sequencing was performed on peripheral blood. This clonotype was obtained from a man aged 65 to 79 with acute or convalescent COVID-19.

Here the CDR3 reads CASSPRHANTGELFF. The CDR3 DNA reads as TGTGCCAGCAGCCCACGACATGCGAACACCGGGGAGCTGTTTTTT. The chain is built from TRBV11-3 and TRBJ2-2; unclear D gene. CDR3 length: 15 amino acids. Trimming shortened V by 5 bases and J by 0 bases, and 10 bases separated the two germline ends. Germline lookup yields CDR1 SGHNT and CDR2 YENEEA.